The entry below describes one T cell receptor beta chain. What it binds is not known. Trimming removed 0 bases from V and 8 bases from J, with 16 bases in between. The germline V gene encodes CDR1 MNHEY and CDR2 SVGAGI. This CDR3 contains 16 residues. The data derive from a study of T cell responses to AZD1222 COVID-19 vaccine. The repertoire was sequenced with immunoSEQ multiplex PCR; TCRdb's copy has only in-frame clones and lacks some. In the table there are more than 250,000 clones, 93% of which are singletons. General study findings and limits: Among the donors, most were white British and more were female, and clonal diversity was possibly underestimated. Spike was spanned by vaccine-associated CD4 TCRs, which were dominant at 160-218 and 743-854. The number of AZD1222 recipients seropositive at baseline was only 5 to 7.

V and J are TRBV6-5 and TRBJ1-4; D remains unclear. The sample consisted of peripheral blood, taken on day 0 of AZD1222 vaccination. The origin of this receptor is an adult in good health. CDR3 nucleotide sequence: TGTGCCAGCAGTTACTCGTTTCCCAGCTCCGGGGAAAAACTGTTTTTT. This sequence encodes CASSYSFPSSGEKLFF.